A single sample is the source of the 7 T cell receptor beta chains below, sequenced in a study of technical replicates of blood from a handful of donors. TCRdb keeps only in-frame clones here, not all; method: immunoSEQ multiplex PCR. The profile shows roughly 64,000 clones, 86% of them singletons. The sample consisted of PBMCs. The receptor source for this set is a human donor in good health. Some clones in this sample may be carry-over from other donors' samples.

This chain connects TRBV7-2 to TRBJ2-1; 11 positions agree with TRBD2. CDR1 and CDR2 from the germline V gene are SGHTA and FQGNSA. The CDR3 totals 15 residues. Trimming at V came to 5 bases and at J to 7 bases, leaving 7 bases not matched to a gene. The DNA of the CDR3 is TGTGCCAGCAGCCGAACTAGCGGGAGTAATAATGAGCAGTTCTTC. Its protein is CASSRTSGSNNEQFF.

The V call is TRBV6-1, the J call TRBJ2-1; D possibly corresponds to TRBD2 (6 bases). The CDR3 has 15 residues. Per the germline V gene, CDR1 is MNHNS and CDR2 is SASEGT. Trimming left V 0 bases short and J 10 bases short, with 16 bases between. CDR3: CASSEATRGVREQFF. The CDR3 nucleotides read TGTGCCAGCAGTGAAGCGACTAGAGGAGTAAGGGAGCAGTTCTTC.

This chain joins TRBV7-7 and TRBJ2-2; TRBD1 aligns across 8 bases. CDR3 length equals 15 residues. Germline V gene sequence: CDR1 SSHAT, CDR2 FNYEAQ (reference sequence). J lost 4 bases, V lost 5 bases, and 6 bases had no gene match. CDR3 nucleotides: TGTGCCAGCAGCCGACAGGGGATCGGCACCGGGGAGCTGTTTTTT. This gives the protein CASSRQGIGTGELFF.

The V call is TRBV6-6, the J call TRBJ1-3, with 11 bases that match TRBD1. This CDR3 contains 14 residues. The J segment lost 9 bases and the V segment lost 4 bases, leaving 5 bases of the junction unmatched. Germline assignment: CDR1 MNHNY and CDR2 SVGAGI (reference sequence). As DNA, the CDR3 is TGTGCCAGCAGTTTCGGACAGGGGGCGAGCACCATATATTTT. Protein: CASSFGQGASTIYF.

V gene TRBV7-9 combines with J gene TRBJ1-5; 7 nucleotides match TRBD1. Germline V CDR1 and CDR2: SEHNR, FQNEAQ (reference sequence). V was clipped by 5 bases and J by 6 bases; unmatched bases: 10. This CDR3 is built from 15 residues. For the CDR3, the DNA is TGTGCCAGCAGCAGTCAGGGGGTAGGGAGTCAGCCCCAGCATTTT. Its protein product is CASSSQGVGSQPQHF.

The chain uses TRBV7-3 and TRBJ1-6, with TRBD1 identical over 8 bases. Germline V gene data show CDR1 as SGHTA and CDR2 as FQGTGA. V lost 5 bases and J lost 10; bases outside the gene matches: 7. CDR3 length equals 14 residues. The CDR3 coding sequence is TGTGCCAGCAGCCTTACAGGGGGTGTGTCACCCCTCCACTTT. Residues: CASSLTGGVSPLHF.

The chain joins TRBV7-9 to TRBJ2-7; 7 bases line up with TRBD2. Germline values: CDR1 SEHNR, CDR2 FQNEAQ (reference sequence). The junction had 4 bases not matched to a gene; V was cut back by 4 bases and J by 1 base. This CDR3 is 14 amino acids long. CDR3 in DNA: TGTGCCAGCAGCTCCGGGACTACGTCCTACGAGCAGTACTTC. Translating it yields CASSSGTTSYEQYF.